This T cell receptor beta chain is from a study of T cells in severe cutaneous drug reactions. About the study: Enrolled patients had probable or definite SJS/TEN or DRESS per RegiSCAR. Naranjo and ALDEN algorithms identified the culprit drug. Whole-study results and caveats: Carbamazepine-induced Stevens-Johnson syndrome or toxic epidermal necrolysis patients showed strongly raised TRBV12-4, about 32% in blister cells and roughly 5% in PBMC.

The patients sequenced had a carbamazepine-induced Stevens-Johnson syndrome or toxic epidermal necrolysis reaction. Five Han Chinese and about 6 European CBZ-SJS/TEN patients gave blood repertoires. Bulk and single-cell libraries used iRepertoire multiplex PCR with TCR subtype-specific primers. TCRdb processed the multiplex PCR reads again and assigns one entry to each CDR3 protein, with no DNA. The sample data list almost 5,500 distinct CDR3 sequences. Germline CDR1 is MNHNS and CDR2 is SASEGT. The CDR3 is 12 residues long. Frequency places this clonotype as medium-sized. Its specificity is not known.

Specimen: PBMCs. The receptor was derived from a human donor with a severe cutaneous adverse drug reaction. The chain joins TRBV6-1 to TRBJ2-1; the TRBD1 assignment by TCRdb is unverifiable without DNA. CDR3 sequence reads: CASEGQYNEQFF.